Listed below are T cell receptor beta chains from one sample, sequenced in a study of T cells in Graves' hyperthyroidism and ophthalmopathy. MiXCR, applied by TCRdb to the multiplex PCR reads, yields one record per CDR3 protein. The sample has some 180,000 distinct CDR3 sequences, about 17% seen once. Specimen: blood. These receptors were collected from a woman aged 45-65 years with Graves' hyperthyroidism. The CDR3 runs from the conserved cysteine through the conserved F or W. A D gene is named only where the DNA matches it firmly. Only some rows state a clone size, as once, few, many or a class for expanded clones.

v_gene	abundance	d_gene	j_gene	CDR3nt	CDR3aa
TRBV7-9	many	NA	TRBJ2-7	TGTGCCAGCAGCGAGGATCCCAGTCAGGTTTACGAGCAGTACTTC	CASSEDPSQVYEQYF
TRBV19	few	TRBD2	TRBJ2-5	TGTGCCAGTAGTAACCGATTAACTAGCGGGGGTGTGGAGACCCAGTACTTC	CASSNRLTSGGVETQYF
TRBV6-1	many	NA	TRBJ1-5	TGTGCCAGTCTGTCAGGGAGCAATCAGCCCCAGCATTTT	CASLSGSNQPQHF
TRBV19	few	NA	TRBJ1-5	TGTGCCAGTAGCGCGGACCTATTTGGGCAGCCCCAGCATTTT	CASSADLFGQPQHF
TRBV28	many	TRBD1	TRBJ1-1	TGTGCCAGTCATCCAGGGGGCCGAATCGCTGAAGCTTTCTTT	CASHPGGRIAEAFF
TRBV7-2	NA	NA	TRBJ2-3	TGTGCCAGCAGCCCACTCCCCAACACAGATACGCAGTATTTT	CASSPLPNTDTQYF
TRBV5-1	many	TRBD2	TRBJ2-1	TGCGCCAGCAGCTTGACTAGCGGGGGGGCCGAGCAGTTCTTC	CASSLTSGGAEQFF
TRBV4-1	NA	NA	TRBJ2-2	TGCGCCAGCAGCCCCCCGGCGGCGAGGCTGTTTTTT	CASSPPAARLFF
TRBV27	few	NA	TRBJ2-7	TGTGCCAGCAGCTCCCTCGGCGGGGGCTTGTACGAGCAGTACTTC	CASSSLGGGLYEQYF
TRBV7-9	few	TRBD1	TRBJ2-1	TGTGCCAGCAGCCGACGACAGGGGGGGAACAATGAGCAGTTCTTC	CASSRRQGGNNEQFF
TRBV29-1	NA	NA	TRBJ2-7	TGCAGCGGAAGGACAGCCATTTCCTACGAGCAGTACTTC	CSGRTAISYEQYF
TRBV4-1	NA	NA	TRBJ2-7	TGCGCCAGCAGCCAAGCGGAAGCCTACGAGCAGTACTTC	CASSQAEAYEQYF
TRBV14	many	NA	TRBJ1-1	TGTGCCAGCAGCCAAGATTGGGGGGAAATAGGAACTGAAGCTTTCTTT	CASSQDWGEIGTEAFF
TRBV7-9	NA	NA	TRBJ2-1	TGTGCCAGCAGCTACTACGACAATGAGCAGTTCTTC	CASSYYDNEQFF
TRBV20-1	NA	NA	TRBJ2-1	TGCAGTGCTAGAGGTGACTACAACAATGAGCAGTTCTTC	CSARGDYNNEQFF
TRBV29-1	many	NA	TRBJ1-1	TGCAGCGGGGACGGCTCCACTGAAGCTTTCTTT	CSGDGSTEAFF
TRBV7-9	many	NA	TRBJ1-2	TGTGCCAGCAGCCTCCTGACAGGCGTTAACTATGGCTACACCTTC	CASSLLTGVNYGYTF
TRBV11-2	many	NA	TRBJ1-1	TGTGCCACCCAGGCGGGACTCTTAAACACTGAAGCTTTCTTT	CATQAGLLNTEAFF
TRBV9	many	NA	TRBJ2-5	TGTGCCAGCAGCGTAGGCCCCGGGGAGACCCAGTACTTC	CASSVGPGETQYF
TRBV11-2	NA	TRBD1	TRBJ2-5	TGTGCCAGCAGCTTAGGACAGGGCCAAGAGACCCAGTACTTC	CASSLGQGQETQYF
TRBV2	many	NA	TRBJ2-1	TGTGCCAGCAACCGGGGGACCTACAATGAGCAGTTCTTC	CASNRGTYNEQFF
TRBV4-1	NA	NA	TRBJ1-2	TGCGCCAGCAGCCAAACAGGGCGTGGTGGCTACACCTTC	CASSQTGRGGYTF
TRBV2	many	TRBD1	TRBJ1-2	TGTGCCAGCAGTGGAGCCGGGACAGCAAGCTATGGCTACACCTTC	CASSGAGTASYGYTF
TRBV19	NA	NA	TRBJ1-1	TGTGCCAGTAGTATATCCCCGGGCCAGTTGAACACTGAAGCTTTCTTT	CASSISPGQLNTEAFF
TRBV7-2	many	NA	TRBJ2-1	TGTGCCAGCAGCTTAGAAGCCAGCTCCTACAATGAGCAGTTCTTC	CASSLEASSYNEQFF
TRBV15	many	TRBD1	TRBJ1-2	TGTGCCACCAGCAGAGCTCAGGCAGGGGGCATCTATGGCTACACCTTC	CATSRAQAGGIYGYTF
TRBV6-4	NA	NA	TRBJ1-5	TGTGCCAGCAGCGACGACACGGCGGATCAGCCCCAGCATTTT	CASSDDTADQPQHF
TRBV27	NA	NA	TRBJ1-5	TGTGCCAGCAGTTTATTTCCAGGGGCGGGGTCTCCCCAGCATTTT	CASSLFPGAGSPQHF
TRBV7-2	many	NA	TRBJ2-7	TGTGCCAGCAGCCAGCTTAGCTCCTACGAGCAGTACTTC	CASSQLSSYEQYF
TRBV6-1	NA	NA	TRBJ2-1	TGTGCCAGCAGCATACAGGGAGGGTCCCTTAATGAGCAGTTCTTC	CASSIQGGSLNEQFF
TRBV7-9	many	NA	TRBJ2-1	TGTGCCAGCAGCTTACCGACAGTGGATGAGCAGTTCTTC	CASSLPTVDEQFF
TRBV3-1	once	NA	TRBJ2-4	TGTGCCAGCAGCCAAGTTTATGGCGGAGACGTAGGGGGCATTCAGTACTTC	CASSQVYGGDVGGIQYF
TRBV19	many	TRBD1	TRBJ1-1	TGTGCCAGTAAAACCAGGACAGGCGGAGGGGGAAAGGGCACTGAAGCTTTCTTT	CASKTRTGGGGKGTEAFF
TRBV20-1	few	TRBD1	TRBJ1-6	TGCAGTGCTCTAACGGACAGGGGGGGTTCACCCCTCCACTTT	CSALTDRGGSPLHF
TRBV6-1	many	NA	TRBJ1-1	TGTGCCAGCAGTGATCAGGGTTCAGCGGACATTGAAGCTTTCTTT	CASSDQGSADIEAFF
TRBV6-1	many	TRBD1	TRBJ2-1	TGTGCCAGCAGACCACACGTCACAGGGGACAATGAGCAGTTCTTC	CASRPHVTGDNEQFF
TRBV27	many	TRBD1	TRBJ1-2	TGTGCCAGCAGTTGGAGGGACAGCCGGAGTGGCTACACCTTC	CASSWRDSRSGYTF
TRBV18	NA	NA	TRBJ2-7	TGTGCCAGCTCACCGGTCCTAGACCACGAGCAGTACTTC	CASSPVLDHEQYF
TRBV20-1	many	NA	TRBJ2-7	TGCAGTGCTAGGGGAGACCTCGAACCCTACGAGCAGTACTTC	CSARGDLEPYEQYF
TRBV5-1	NA	NA	TRBJ2-2	TGCGCCAGCAGCTTGGTAACAGGGCGGCTGTTTTTT	CASSLVTGRLFF
TRBV5-1	many	NA	TRBJ2-7	TGCGCCAGCAGCTTGGCGACAGACCACGAGCAGTACTTC	CASSLATDHEQYF
TRBV20-1	many	NA	TRBJ2-2	TGCAGTGCCCACGACGCCGGGGAGCTGTTTTTT	CSAHDAGELFF
TRBV13	few	TRBD1	TRBJ1-1	TGTGCCAGCAGCAAACGACAGGGAATGAACACTGAAGCTTTCTTT	CASSKRQGMNTEAFF
TRBV7-9	NA	TRBD1	TRBJ1-2	TGTGCCAGCAGCTTGGACGGGACAGGGATCAACTATGGCTACACCTTC	CASSLDGTGINYGYTF
TRBV5-1	many	TRBD2	TRBJ2-7	TGCGCCAGCAGCCCGGGACTAGCGGGGGATCCCCCCTACGAGCAGTACTTC	CASSPGLAGDPPYEQYF
TRBV7-8	many	TRBD2	TRBJ2-5	TGTGCCAGCAGCTTAGACGTTAGCGGGGGGCGCCCCCGCCACTTC	CASSLDVSGGRPRHF
TRBV24-1	many	TRBD1	TRBJ2-3	TGTGCCACCGGGACAGGGGCCGATACGCAGTATTTT	CATGTGADTQYF
TRBV4-1	NA	NA	TRBJ1-1	TGCGCCAGCAAATCCGAGGGGAACACTGAAGCTTTCTTT	CASKSEGNTEAFF
TRBV12-3/TRBV12-4	many	NA	TRBJ2-7	TGTGCCAGCAGCTCTTCCGACCCCGGGACAAGCCTCTACGAGCAGTACTTC	CASSSSDPGTSLYEQYF
TRBV2	many	TRBD1	TRBJ1-1	TGTGCCAGCAGTCGCCGACAGGGAACTGGTACTGAAGCTTTCTTT	CASSRRQGTGTEAFF
TRBV9	many	NA	TRBJ2-2	TGTGCCAGCAGCCCTCCCGCGGGCACCGGGGAGCTGTTTTTT	CASSPPAGTGELFF
TRBV9	many	NA	TRBJ2-3	TGTGCCAGCAGCGTAGAGACGTTCACAGATACGCAGTATTTT	CASSVETFTDTQYF
TRBV9	many	TRBD2	TRBJ2-3	TGTGCCAGCAGCGACAGCGGGGGGTCGGGAGATACGCAGTATTTT	CASSDSGGSGDTQYF